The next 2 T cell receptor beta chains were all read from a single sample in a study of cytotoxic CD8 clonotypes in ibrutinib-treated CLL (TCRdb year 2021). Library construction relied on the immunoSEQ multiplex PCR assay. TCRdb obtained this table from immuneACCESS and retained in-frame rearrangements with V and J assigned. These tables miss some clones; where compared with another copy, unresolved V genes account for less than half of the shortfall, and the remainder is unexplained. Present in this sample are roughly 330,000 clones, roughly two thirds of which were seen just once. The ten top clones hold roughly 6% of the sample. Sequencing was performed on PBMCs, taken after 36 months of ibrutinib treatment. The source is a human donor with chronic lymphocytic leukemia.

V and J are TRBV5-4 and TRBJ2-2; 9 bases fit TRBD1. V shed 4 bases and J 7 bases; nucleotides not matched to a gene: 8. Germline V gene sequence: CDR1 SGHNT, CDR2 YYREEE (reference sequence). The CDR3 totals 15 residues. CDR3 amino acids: CASSPGTGSGGELFF. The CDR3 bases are TGTGCCAGCAGCCCGGGGACAGGGTCGGGCGGGGAGCTGTTTTTT.

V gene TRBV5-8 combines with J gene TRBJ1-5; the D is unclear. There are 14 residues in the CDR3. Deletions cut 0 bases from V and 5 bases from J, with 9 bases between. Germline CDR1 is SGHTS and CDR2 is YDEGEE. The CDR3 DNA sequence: TGTGCCAGCAGCTTGGGAAGGGTCTATCAGCCCCAGCATTTT. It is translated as CASSLGRVYQPQHF.